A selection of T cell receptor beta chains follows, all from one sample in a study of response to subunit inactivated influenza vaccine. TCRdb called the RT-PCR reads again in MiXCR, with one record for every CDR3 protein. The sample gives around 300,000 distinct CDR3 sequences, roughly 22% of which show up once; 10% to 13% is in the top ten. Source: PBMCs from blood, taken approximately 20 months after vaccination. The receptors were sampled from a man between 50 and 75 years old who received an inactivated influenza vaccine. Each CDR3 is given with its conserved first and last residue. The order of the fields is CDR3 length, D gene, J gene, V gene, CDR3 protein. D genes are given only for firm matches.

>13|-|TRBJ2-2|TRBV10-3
CATRVGGPGELFF
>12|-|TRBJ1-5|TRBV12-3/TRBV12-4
CASSFSEQPQHF
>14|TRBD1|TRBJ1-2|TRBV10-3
CAISSPGQTYGYTF
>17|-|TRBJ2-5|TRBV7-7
CASSLARSGHRQETQYF
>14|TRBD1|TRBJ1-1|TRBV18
CASTSTGGYTEAFF
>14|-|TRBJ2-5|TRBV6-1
CASGRHGAQETQYF
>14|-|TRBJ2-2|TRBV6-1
CASTLLGDTGELFF
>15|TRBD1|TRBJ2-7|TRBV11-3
CASSSPGTGGNEQYF
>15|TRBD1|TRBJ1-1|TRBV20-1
CSARETAGQGNEAFF
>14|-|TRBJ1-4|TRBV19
CASSIGWTNEKLFF
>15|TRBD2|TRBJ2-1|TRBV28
CASSLSGGALYEQFF
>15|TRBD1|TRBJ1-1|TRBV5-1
CASSSTRQGGTEAFF
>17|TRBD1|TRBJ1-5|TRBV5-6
CASSLRLGGLSNQPQHF
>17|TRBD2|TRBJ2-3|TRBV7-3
CASSPPGLAGVPDTQYF
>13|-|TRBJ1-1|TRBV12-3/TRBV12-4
CASSFKSRTEAFF
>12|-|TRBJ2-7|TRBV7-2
CASSLGAYEQYF
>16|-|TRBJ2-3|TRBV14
CASSLWRTHTPDTQYF
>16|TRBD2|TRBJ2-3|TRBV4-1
CASSLSGGLLTDTQYF
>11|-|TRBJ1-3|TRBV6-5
CATTLGNTIYF
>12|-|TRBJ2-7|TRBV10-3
CATQTDTYEQYF
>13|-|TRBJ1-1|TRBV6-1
CASKRTKNTEAFF
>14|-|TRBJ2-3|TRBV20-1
CSVQGLFRADTQYF
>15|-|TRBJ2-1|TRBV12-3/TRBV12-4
CASRPWDRLGDEQFF
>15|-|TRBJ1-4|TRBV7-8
CASSLGGRQGEKLFF
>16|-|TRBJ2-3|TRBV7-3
CASSAGDGRRTDTQYF
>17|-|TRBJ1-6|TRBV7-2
CASSRGAESSYNSPLHF
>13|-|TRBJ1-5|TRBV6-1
CASKPGHNQPQHF
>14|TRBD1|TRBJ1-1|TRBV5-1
CASSTGTVNTEAFF
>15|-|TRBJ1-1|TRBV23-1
CASSRIGPPNTEAFF
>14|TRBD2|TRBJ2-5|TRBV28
CASSLLERGGTQYF
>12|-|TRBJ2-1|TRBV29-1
CSVERGWNEQFF
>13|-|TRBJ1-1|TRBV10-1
CASSERRNTEAFF
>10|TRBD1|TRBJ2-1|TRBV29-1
CSVFTGDPFF
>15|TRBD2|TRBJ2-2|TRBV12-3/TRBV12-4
CASRGLADNTGELFF
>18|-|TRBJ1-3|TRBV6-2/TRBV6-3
CASSYSIGRSSGGNTIYF
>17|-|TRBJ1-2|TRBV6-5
CASSLTIQGRGNYGYTF
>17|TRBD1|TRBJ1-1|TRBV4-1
CASRHPGQGAGGTEAFF
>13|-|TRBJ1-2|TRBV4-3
CASSQDTFAGYTF
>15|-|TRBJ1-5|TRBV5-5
CASSYRDNHNQPQHF
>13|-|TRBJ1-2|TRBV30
CAWSAGDVGGYTF
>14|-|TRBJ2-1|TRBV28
CASSLASVGNEQFF
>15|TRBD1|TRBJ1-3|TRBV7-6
CASSLAGQGYSTIYF
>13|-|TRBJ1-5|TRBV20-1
CSARVGTNQPQHF
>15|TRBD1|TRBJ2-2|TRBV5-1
CASSLQGQGSGELFF
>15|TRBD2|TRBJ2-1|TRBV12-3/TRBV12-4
CASSNSGTRYNEQFF
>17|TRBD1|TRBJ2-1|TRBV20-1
CSAANIRDRASYNEQFF
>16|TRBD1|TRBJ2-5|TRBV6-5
CASSSQRTGGHETQHF
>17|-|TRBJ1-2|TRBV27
CASSLLQGWTENYGYTF